Presented here are 18 T cell receptor beta chains from one specimen sequenced in a study of graft-versus-host responses after intestinal transplantation. What these receptors recognize is not known. Method: immunoSEQ multiplex PCR; TCRdb's copy keeps in-frame clones and lacks some. Of some 100,000 clones listed, approximately 90% are singletons. Here the sequenced sample was unstimulated CD8+ T cells sorted from spleen or lymph node cells, taken before transplant. The receptors were gathered from a human donor who was the organ donor for an intestinal transplant.

The genes are TRBV7-9 and TRBJ2-3, with 10 nucleotides matching TRBD2. Germline V lookup: CDR1 SEHNR, CDR2 FQNEAQ (reference sequence). The CDR3 totals 17 residues. The V segment lost 6 bases and the J segment 2 bases; nucleotides outside the gene matches: 11. The DNA for the CDR3 is TGTGCCAGCAGTTTTACTTCTAGCGGGGGCCCCACAGATACGCAGTATTTT. Translating gives CASSFTSSGGPTDTQYF.

The CDR3 DNA reads TGTGCCAGCAGCTGGGTGTGGAGGGAAGAAGAGACCCAGTACTTC. As protein: CASSWVWREEETQYF. This chain connects TRBV28 to TRBJ2-5; D may be TRBD2 (6 bases). Germline assignment: CDR1 MDHEN and CDR2 SYDVKM. This CDR3 is 15 amino acids long. V lost 6 bases and J lost 3, with 17 bases in between.

The count of this clone is one. The rearrangement joins TRBV13 to TRBJ1-1; TRBD1 agrees at 7 bases. This CDR3 spans 13 amino acids. After removal of 6 bases from V and 7 bases from J, the junction contained 8 bases not matched to a gene. Germline V gene lookup returns CDR1 PRHDT and CDR2 FYEKMQ (reference sequence). The CDR3 DNA reads TGTGCCAGCAGTAGAAGGGGGCCGGGTGAAGCTTTCTTT. Residues: CASSRRGPGEAFF.

The chain joins TRBV7-7 to TRBJ2-5, with 10 bases fitting TRBD2. TRBJ2-7 matches the DNA end more closely, so the J call is doubtful. Germline CDR1 and CDR2: SSHAT and FNYEAQ (reference sequence). CDR3 length: 15 amino acids. DNA for the CDR3: TGTGCTAGGACTTTGACTAGCGGGCCCTCCTACGAGCAGTACTTC. This translates into CARTLTSGPSYEQYF.

V gene TRBV2 combines with J gene TRBJ1-5; D is undetermined. With 2 bases removed from V and 7 bases from J, the gap between germline ends came to 6 bases. The germline V gene encodes CDR1 SNHLY and CDR2 FYNNEI. CDR3 size: 12 residues. The CDR3 sequence is CASSEKRQPQHF. The CDR3 DNA reads as TGTGCCAGCAGTGAAAAGCGCCAGCCCCAGCATTTT.

The chain links TRBV5-4 to TRBJ2-7, with D possibly matching TRBD2 (5 bases). The CDR3 has 12 residues. V gave up 9 bases and J gave up 3 bases, with 13 bases separating them. Germline V gene lookup returns CDR1 SGHNT and CDR2 YYREEE (reference sequence). CDR3 DNA sequence: TGTGCCACCACGGACGGGGACTACGAGCAGTACTTC. This sequence encodes CATTDGDYEQYF.

The rearrangement uses TRBV28 and TRBJ1-1; D may be TRBD1 (5 bases). There are 13 residues in the CDR3. Trimming left V 4 bases short and J 2 bases short, with 8 bases between. The germline V gene has CDR1 MDHEN and CDR2 SYDVKM. The DNA of the CDR3 is TGTGCCAGCAGTTACAGGCTAAACACTGAAGCTTTCTTT. Encoded protein: CASSYRLNTEAFF.

This rearrangement joins TRBV18 to TRBJ2-5; D possibly corresponds to TRBD1 (6 bases). Germline V gene lookup returns CDR1 KGHSH and CDR2 LQKENI. This CDR3 contains 15 residues. Trimming removed 6 bases at V and 7 bases at J, with 21 bases between. CDR3 sequence reads: CASSRRTAFRATQYF. CDR3 DNA: TGTGCCAGCTCCCGGAGGACAGCCTTTAGAGCGACCCAGTACTTC.

The V and J genes are TRBV9 and TRBJ2-2; D might be TRBD2 (6 bases). The CDR3 consists of 14 residues. CDR1 and CDR2 (germline): SGDLS, YYNGEE. V lost 0 bases and J 8 bases, leaving 11 bases between the germline ends. CDR3 sequence (DNA): TGTGCCAGCAGCGTAGGCGGGACTGCAGGGGAGCTGTTTTTT. Residues: CASSVGGTAGELFF.

The V and J genes are TRBV5-6 and TRBJ1-2; D unclear. The V and J ends lost 4 bases and 3 bases respectively, with 10 bases between them. Germline-derived CDR1 and CDR2 are SGHDT and YYEEEE. This CDR3 comprises 13 residues. The CDR3 DNA reads as TGTGCCAGCAGCCGGGGTGGCGACTATGGCTACACCTTC. The encoded protein is CASSRGGDYGYTF.

This rearrangement joins TRBV28 to TRBJ2-1, with 7 positions matching TRBD2. The trim removed 5 bases at V and 10 bases at J, leaving 14 bases unmatched. Germline CDR1 is MDHEN and CDR2 is SYDVKM. The CDR3 runs 15 residues. The CDR3 sequence is CASSLRSGIRVEQFF. Here the CDR3 DNA reads TGTGCCAGCAGTCTCAGGAGCGGGATTCGGGTGGAGCAGTTCTTC.

This chain joins TRBV12-2 and TRBJ1-1; the D call of TRBD1 is as the table states it, not checked on the DNA. TRBV12-2 is classified as a pseudogene. The CDR3 has 15 residues. CDR3 residues: CASRSYTGVGTEAFF. Here the CDR3 DNA reads TGTGCAAGTCGCTCTTATACAGGGGTTGGCACTGAAGCTTTCTTT.

This chain links TRBV27 with TRBJ2-7, with TRBD1 matching 8 bases. The germline V gene encodes CDR1 MNHEY and CDR2 SMNVEV (reference sequence). The CDR3 is 15 amino acids. J lost 2 bases, V lost 5 bases, and 8 bases had no gene match. CDR3 loop: CASSTGGFGAYEQYF. CDR3 DNA: TGTGCCAGCAGTACAGGGGGTTTTGGAGCCTACGAGCAGTACTTC.

This sequence joins TRBV7-3 and TRBJ2-3, with TRBD2 as a possible D gene (5 bases). CDR1 is SGHTA and CDR2 is FQGTGA in the germline V gene. Trimming cost V 2 bases and J 6 bases, with 15 bases left between them. The CDR3 consists of 15 residues. The CDR3 nucleotides read TGTGCCAGCAGCTTAGGCGTGGCCCGCGGGGATACGCAGTATTTT. Translating it yields CASSLGVARGDTQYF.

J is TRBJ1-2 and V is TRBV13; TRBD1 is a possible D gene (6 bases). The CDR3 sequence is 12 residues long. Germline loops: CDR1 PRHDT, CDR2 FYEKMQ (reference sequence). V lost 5 bases, J lost 9 bases, and 13 bases lay in between. CDR3 DNA sequence: TGTGCCAGCAGCGGTCCACAGGGTCGCTACACCTTC. Translation gives CASSGPQGRYTF.

The chain has TRBV19 and TRBJ2-7, with D possibly matching TRBD1 (6 bases). The V and J ends lost 3 bases and 6 bases respectively, with 9 bases between them. The CDR3 length is 12 residues. Germline lookup yields CDR1 LNHDA and CDR2 SQIVND (reference sequence). CDR3 residues: CASSIPGVEQYF. The CDR3 bases are TGTGCCAGTAGTATTCCAGGGGTCGAGCAGTACTTC.

The genes are TRBV11-3 and TRBJ1-1, with 7 bases fitting TRBD1. J was trimmed by 4 bases and V by 5 bases; bases with no gene match: 7. CDR1 and CDR2 (germline): SGHNT, YENEEA. This CDR3 comprises 14 residues. CDR3 nucleotides: TGTGCCAGCAGCCCCACAGGGGATAGCACTGAAGCTTTCTTT. Translating gives CASSPTGDSTEAFF.

The chain combines TRBV2 with TRBJ1-2, with 8 bases matching TRBD1. V was pared by 7 bases and J by 4 bases, with 2 bases of the junction left unmatched. Germline V lookup: CDR1 SNHLY, CDR2 FYNNEI. The CDR3 has 12 amino acids. The CDR3 loop is CASIGQGYGYTF. In DNA form, the CDR3 reads TGTGCCAGCATCGGACAGGGCTATGGCTACACCTTC.